The clone carrying this T cell receptor (beta chain) has a count of ten or more. Antigen: not known. For ophthalmopathy patients, the Clinical Activity Score was at least 3 and the NOSPECS grade at least 4; duration was under 3 months. Pregnant or lactating patients were excluded, as were those with uncontrolled infection or other autoimmune disease. In making diagnoses, clinical symptoms, serum thyroxine and TRAb, thyroid ultrasound and orbital computed tomography were all used. These data belong to a study of T cells in Graves' hyperthyroidism and ophthalmopathy. This CDR3 contains 14 residues. The germline V gene has CDR1 MDHEN and CDR2 SYDVKM. V lost 5 bases, J lost 1 base, and 9 bases lay in between. TCR beta CDR3 regions were amplified from RNA transcripts. HTBI primers drove first-round RT-PCR of the TCR CDR3. A single record per CDR3 protein comes from TCRdb applying MiXCR to the multiplex PCR reads. This sample has some 270,000 distinct CDR3 sequences, with around 24% found just once.

Study-wide points: In validation, the model predicted ophthalmopathy. These predictions came a median around 5.9 months before onset.

Sample: blood. V usage is TRBV28 and J usage is TRBJ1-3; unclear D gene. The sequence was obtained from a woman aged 40 to 50 with Graves' ophthalmopathy. CDR3 bases: TGTGCCAGCAGTCCTCTACTATCTGGAAACACCATATATTTT. Amino acid sequence: CASSPLLSGNTIYF.